These T cell receptor beta chains were read from a single sample in a study of multiple sclerosis patients with progressive multifocal leukoencephalopathy. Data came from immunoSEQ multiplex PCR; TCRdb stores just in-frame clones and leaves some out. The table shows roughly 28,000 clones, with approximately 90% occurring only once. The material sequenced was PBMCs. These receptors originate from a human donor with multiple sclerosis. Both conserved end residues are part of each CDR3. A D gene is named only where the DNA matches it firmly. Size is stated for part of the rows, as once, few or many counts, or as a class when the clone is expanded.

>16|TRBV11-1|TRBJ2-5|-|-
TGTGCCAGCAGCCCCCGAAGCGTTTGGAGTCAAGAGACCCAGTACTTC
CASSPRSVWSQETQYF
>14|TRBV6-1|TRBJ1-6|-|-
TGTGCCAGCAGTTATCAGACTTATAATTCACCCCTCCACTTT
CASSYQTYNSPLHF
>13|TRBV5-6|TRBJ1-3|-|-
TGTGCCAGCAGTAAGGGGCTAGGAAACACCATATATTTT
CASSKGLGNTIYF
>16|TRBV25-1|TRBJ2-6|-|-
TGTGCCAGCAGTGAATGGGTTGGGTCGGGGGCCAACGTCCTGACTTTC
CASSEWVGSGANVLTF
>15|TRBV7-6|TRBJ1-1|once|-
TGTGCCAGCAGCTGGCGGAATACCATGAACACTGAAGCTTTCTTT
CASSWRNTMNTEAFF
>15|TRBV7-8|TRBJ2-7|-|TRBD1
TGTGCCAGCAGCTTAGATCGGGACAGGGTGAACGAGCAGTACTTC
CASSLDRDRVNEQYF
>13|TRBV19|TRBJ1-1|-|-
TGTGCCAGTACCACCCTCGGGGGGACTGAAGCTTTCTTT
CASTTLGGTEAFF
>13|TRBV30|TRBJ1-6|-|-
TGTGCCTGGAGTGTGGGGGGAAGGTCACCCCTCCACTTT
CAWSVGGRSPLHF
>15|TRBV6-1|TRBJ2-6|-|-
TGTGCCAGCAATTATTACAGGGCTGGGGCCAACGTCCTGACTTTC
CASNYYRAGANVLTF
>13|TRBV6-5|TRBJ2-7|-|TRBD1
TGTGCCAGTAAACAGGGGGCATACGACGAGCAGTACTTC
CASKQGAYDEQYF
>13|TRBV6-5|TRBJ2-3|once|-
TGTGCCAGCAGTCCTACCCCTCATGGTACGCAGTATTTT
CASSPTPHGTQYF
>14|TRBV5-1|TRBJ2-5|few|TRBD2
TGCGCCAGCCCCTTCAGTGGGCCCGGGAGGGCCCAGTACTTC
CASPFSGPGRAQYF
>15|TRBV4-1|TRBJ2-1|-|TRBD2
TGCGCCAGCAGCCAAGAAGGACTAGCGGGGAATGAGCAGTTCTTC
CASSQEGLAGNEQFF
>15|TRBV6-4|TRBJ2-7|-|TRBD2
TGTGCCAGCAGTGCAACCGGGGGGAGCACCTACGAGCAGTACTTC
CASSATGGSTYEQYF
>14|TRBV19|TRBJ2-2|few|-
TGTGCCAGTAGCCCGACAGTGAACACCGGGGAGCTGTTTTTT
CASSPTVNTGELFF
>15|TRBV6-5|TRBJ2-7|-|TRBD1
TGTGCCAGCAGTCGACAGGGCCAATCCACCTACGAGCAGTACTTC
CASSRQGQSTYEQYF
>17|TRBV5-1|TRBJ1-5|-|-
TGCGCCAGCAGCTTGGTGCCCCGGACGGATAGCAATCAGCCCCAGCATTTT
CASSLVPRTDSNQPQHF
>13|TRBV2|TRBJ1-2|-|TRBD1
TGTGCCAGCAGTAGACAGGGTTGGGATGGCTACACCTTC
CASSRQGWDGYTF
>12|TRBV10-3|TRBJ1-2|once|TRBD1
TGTGCTTCAGGACAGGGGAGGGATGGCTACACCTTC
CASGQGRDGYTF
>17|TRBV5-4|TRBJ1-3|-|-
TGTGCCAGCAGCCCGTACTCGGGGGCCTTTTCTGGAAACACCATATATTTT
CASSPYSGAFSGNTIYF
>13|TRBV11-3|TRBJ1-1|-|-
TGTGCCAGCAGCTTAACGCAGAACACTGAAGCTTTCTTT
CASSLTQNTEAFF
>14|TRBV14|TRBJ2-1|-|-
TGTGCCAGCAGCCAAGTAGTCCTCTACAATGAGCAGTTCTTC
CASSQVVLYNEQFF
>15|TRBV4-1|TRBJ2-1|-|-
TGCGCCAGCAGCCAAGATATAGGGTGGGGGAATGAGCAGTTCTTC
CASSQDIGWGNEQFF
>15|TRBV4-2|TRBJ2-5|-|TRBD2
TGTGCCAGCAGCCAAGTACTAGCGGGGGTTGAAGAGCAGTACTTC
CASSQVLAGVEEQYF
>14|TRBV6-1|TRBJ2-7|-|-
TGTGCCAGCAGTGAACAGGCAGGAACCTACGAGCAGTACTTC
CASSEQAGTYEQYF
>11|TRBV30|TRBJ2-7|-|-
TGTGCCTGGAGCATCTCCTACGAGCAGTACTTC
CAWSISYEQYF
>16|TRBV6-5|TRBJ2-7|-|-
TGTGCCAGCAGTTACTCGAATATACCCGGGACCTACGAGCAGTACTTC
CASSYSNIPGTYEQYF
>14|TRBV4-3|TRBJ2-1|-|TRBD2
TGCGCCAGCAGCCCCGGACTAGAATACAATGAGCAGTTCTTC
CASSPGLEYNEQFF
>12|TRBV5-4|TRBJ2-5|-|-
TGTGCCAGCAGCTTAAGTAAAGAGACCCAGTACTTC
CASSLSKETQYF
>12|TRBV19|TRBJ1-2|-|-
TGTGCCAGTAGCCACCTTAGGTCTGGCTACACCTTC
CASSHLRSGYTF
>13|TRBV11-2|TRBJ1-1|few|-
TGTGCCAGCAGTCAACAGGGGAACACTGAAGCTTTCTTT
CASSQQGNTEAFF
>15|TRBV2|TRBJ2-3|-|TRBD1
TGTGCCAGCCGAGACAGGGGAAGGGAGGCAGATACGCAGTATTTT
CASRDRGREADTQYF
>16|TRBV12-2|TRBJ2-7|-|-
TGTGCAAGTCGCTTAGCCGGGGACAGCCCCTCCTACGAGCAGTACTTC
CASRLAGDSPSYEQYF
>15|TRBV6-5|TRBJ1-5|once|TRBD1
TGTGCCAGCAGCGACACCGGGACAGGTAATCAGCCCCAGCATTTT
CASSDTGTGNQPQHF
>14|TRBV18|TRBJ1-6|-|-
TGTGCCAGCTCACCGGCCGGCTATAATTCACCCCTCCACTTT
CASSPAGYNSPLHF
>14|TRBV5-6|TRBJ2-3|once|-
TGTGCCAGCAGCTCTGCTGCTAGCACAGATACGCAGTATTTT
CASSSAASTDTQYF
>11|TRBV2|TRBJ1-2|-|-
TGTGCCAGCAGTAGGGGCAGGGGCTACACCTTC
CASSRGRGYTF
>14|TRBV7-9|TRBJ1-1|-|-
TGTGCCAGCAGCTTAGGCGGGATGAACACTGAAGCTTTCTTT
CASSLGGMNTEAFF
>12|TRBV4-2|TRBJ2-3|-|-
TGTGCCAGCAGCCAGTACGGGGATACGCAGTATTTT
CASSQYGDTQYF
>14|TRBV2|TRBJ1-2|-|TRBD1
TGTGCCAGCAGTGAAGCCCAGGGGGGCGATGGCTACACCTTC
CASSEAQGGDGYTF
>11|TRBV5-8|TRBJ1-2|-|-
TGTGCCAGCAGCTTGGAAGGAGGGTTCACCTTC
CASSLEGGFTF
>14|TRBV7-2|TRBJ1-6|-|-
TGTGCCAGCAGCTTAAACGGTATCAATTCACCCCTCCACTTT
CASSLNGINSPLHF